What follows is one T cell receptor (beta chain) and its context. Its antigen is as yet unknown. Separate from the roughly 720-subject first cohort, the roughly 120-subject validation cohort was the one that the donors belonged to. The entry originates in a study of cytomegalovirus exposure and HLA in healthy donors. Overall study findings and caveats: The classifier reportedly diagnosed cytomegalovirus status with high specificity and sensitivity. The study put around 180 TCR beta chains on its list as cytomegalovirus-associated. It was confirmed in vitro that three of the CMV-associated chains were specific for CMV antigens.

Clones were sequenced by immunoSEQ multiplex PCR, and TCRdb holds only the in-frame ones, with some missing. The table records roughly 70,000 clones, roughly 95% of them present only once. The clonotype was recovered from a man between 18 and 35 years old in good health and CMV-seronegative. The material sequenced was PBMCs.

The CDR3 loop reads CASSREGGYYEQYF. The CDR3 DNA is TGTGCCAGCAGCCGGGAAGGCGGATACTACGAGCAGTACTTC. The chain joins TRBV5-4 to TRBJ2-7, with a tentative D call TRBD2 (5 bases). Germline values: CDR1 SGHNT, CDR2 YYREEE (reference sequence). V lost 4 bases, J lost 3 bases, and 14 bases lay in between. The CDR3 runs to 14 residues.